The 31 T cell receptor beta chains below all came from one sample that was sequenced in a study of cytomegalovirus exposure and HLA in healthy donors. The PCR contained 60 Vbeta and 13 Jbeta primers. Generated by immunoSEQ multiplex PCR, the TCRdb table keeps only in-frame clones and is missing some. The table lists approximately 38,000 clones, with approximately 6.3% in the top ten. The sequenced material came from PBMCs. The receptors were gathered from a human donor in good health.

CDR3 sequence (DNA): TGTGCCAGCAGCGCCCGGACAGGCGTGACCGGGGAGCTGTTTTTT. Residues: CASSARTGVTGELFF. This chain joins TRBV9 and TRBJ2-2, with 7 bases fitting TRBD1. The CDR3 is made up of 15 amino acids. Per the germline V gene, CDR1 is SGDLS and CDR2 is YYNGEE. After removal of 3 bases from V and 5 bases from J, the junction contained 7 bases not matched to a gene. The whole variable domain, remainder taken from reference TRBV9 and TRBJ2-2, is DSGVTQTPKHLITATGQRVTLRCSPRSGDLSVYWYQQSLDQGLQFLIQYYNGEERAKGNILERFSAQQFPDLHSELNLSSLELGDSALYFCASSARTGVTGELFFGEGSRLTVL.

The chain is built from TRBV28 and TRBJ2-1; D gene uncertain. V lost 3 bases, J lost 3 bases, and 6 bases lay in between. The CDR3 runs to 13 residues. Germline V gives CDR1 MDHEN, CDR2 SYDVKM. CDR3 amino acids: CASSFAGYNEQFF. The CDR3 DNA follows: TGTGCCAGCAGTTTTGCCGGCTACAATGAGCAGTTCTTC.

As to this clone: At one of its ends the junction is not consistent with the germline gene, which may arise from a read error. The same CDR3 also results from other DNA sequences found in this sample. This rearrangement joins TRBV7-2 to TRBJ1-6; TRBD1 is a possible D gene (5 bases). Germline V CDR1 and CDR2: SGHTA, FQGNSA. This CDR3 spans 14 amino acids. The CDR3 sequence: CASILAGGVSPLHF. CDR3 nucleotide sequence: TGTGCCAGCATCCTCGCAGGAGGGGTTTCACCCCTACACTTT.

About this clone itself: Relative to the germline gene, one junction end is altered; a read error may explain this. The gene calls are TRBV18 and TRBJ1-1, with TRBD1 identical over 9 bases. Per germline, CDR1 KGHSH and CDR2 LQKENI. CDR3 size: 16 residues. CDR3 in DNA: TGTGCCAGCGCACCACCGGGACAGGGTTTCTTCACTGAAGCTTTCTTT. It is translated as CASAPPGQGFFTEAFF.

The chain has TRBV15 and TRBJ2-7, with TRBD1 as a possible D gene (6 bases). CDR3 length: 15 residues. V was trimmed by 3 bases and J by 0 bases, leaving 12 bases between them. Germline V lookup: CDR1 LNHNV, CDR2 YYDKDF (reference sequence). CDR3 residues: CATSRDTGTSYEQYF. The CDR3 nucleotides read TGTGCCACCAGCAGGGACACAGGGACCTCCTACGAGCAGTACTTC.

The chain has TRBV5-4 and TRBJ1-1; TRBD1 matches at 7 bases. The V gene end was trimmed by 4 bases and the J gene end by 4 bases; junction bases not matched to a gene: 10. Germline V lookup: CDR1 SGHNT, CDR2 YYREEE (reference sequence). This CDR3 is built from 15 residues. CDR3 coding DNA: TGTGCCAGCAGCCTAGGGGGCCCGACGGGCACTGAAGCTTTCTTT. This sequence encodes CASSLGGPTGTEAFF.

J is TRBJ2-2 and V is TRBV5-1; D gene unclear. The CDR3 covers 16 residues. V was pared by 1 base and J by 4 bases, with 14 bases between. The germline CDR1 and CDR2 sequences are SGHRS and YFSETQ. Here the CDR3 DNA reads TGCGCCAGCAGCTTGTTATCTGAGGCGCCCACCGGGGAGCTGTTTTTT. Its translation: CASSLLSEAPTGELFF.

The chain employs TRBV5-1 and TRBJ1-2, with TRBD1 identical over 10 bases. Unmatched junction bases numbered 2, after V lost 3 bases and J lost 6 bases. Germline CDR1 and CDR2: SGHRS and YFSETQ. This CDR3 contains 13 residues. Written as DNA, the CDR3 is TGCGCCAGCAGCTCGGGACAGGGGAATGGCTACACCTTC. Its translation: CASSSGQGNGYTF.

The CDR3 region is CASNERDYNEQFF. CDR3 DNA: TGTGCCAGCAACGAGCGGGACTACAATGAGCAGTTCTTC. The V and J genes are TRBV7-9 and TRBJ2-1; TRBD2 matches 7 bases. This CDR3 has 13 residues. Germline loops: CDR1 SEHNR, CDR2 FQNEAQ (reference sequence). With V trimmed by 7 bases and J by 3 bases, 3 bases remained unmatched.

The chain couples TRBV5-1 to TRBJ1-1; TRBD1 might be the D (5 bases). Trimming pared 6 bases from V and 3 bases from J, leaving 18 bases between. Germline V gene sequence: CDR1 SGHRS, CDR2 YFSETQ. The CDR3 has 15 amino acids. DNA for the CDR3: TGCGCCAGCACCCAAGGGCAGGGTGGGTACACTGAAGCTTTCTTT. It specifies CASTQGQGGYTEAFF.

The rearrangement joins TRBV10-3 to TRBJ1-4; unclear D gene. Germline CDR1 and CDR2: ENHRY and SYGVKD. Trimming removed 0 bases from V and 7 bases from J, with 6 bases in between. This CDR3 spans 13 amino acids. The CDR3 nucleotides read TGTGCCATCAGTGAGTCCGAGGTTGAAAAACTGTTTTTT. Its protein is CAISESEVEKLFF.

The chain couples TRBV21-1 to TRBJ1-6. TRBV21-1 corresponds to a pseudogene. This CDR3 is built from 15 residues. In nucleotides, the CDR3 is TGTGCCAGCAGCCTGCGAGCGGTACGTAATTCACCCCTCCACTTT. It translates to CASSLRAVRNSPLHF.

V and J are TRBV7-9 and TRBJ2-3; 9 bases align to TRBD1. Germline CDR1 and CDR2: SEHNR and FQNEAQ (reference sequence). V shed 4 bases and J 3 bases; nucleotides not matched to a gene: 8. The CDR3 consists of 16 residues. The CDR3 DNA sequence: TGTGCCAGCAGCTCTCCGGGACAGGGTTTTACAGATACGCAGTATTTT. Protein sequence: CASSSPGQGFTDTQYF.

The CDR3 protein is CASSGETGYGYTF. Here the CDR3 DNA reads TGTGCCAGTAGCGGGGAAACGGGCTATGGCTACACCTTC. The V gene is TRBV19, the J gene TRBJ1-2; D is uncertain. This CDR3 has 13 residues. V was cut by 6 bases and J by 4 bases, with 12 bases left in between. Germline-derived CDR1 and CDR2 are LNHDA and SQIVND (reference sequence).

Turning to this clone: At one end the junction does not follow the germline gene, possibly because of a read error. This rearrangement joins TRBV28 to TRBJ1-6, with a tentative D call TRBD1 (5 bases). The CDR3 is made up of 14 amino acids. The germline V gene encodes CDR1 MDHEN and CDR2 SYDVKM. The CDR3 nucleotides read TGTGCTAGCAGTTTTGGGGGGTATAATTCACCCCTCCACTTT. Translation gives CASSFGGYNSPLHF.

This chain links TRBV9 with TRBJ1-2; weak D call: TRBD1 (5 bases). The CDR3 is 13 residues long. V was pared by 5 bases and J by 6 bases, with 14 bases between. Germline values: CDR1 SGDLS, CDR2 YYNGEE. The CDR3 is CASSAGGRDGYTF. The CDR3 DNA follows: TGTGCCAGCAGTGCCGGGGGGAGGGATGGCTACACCTTC.

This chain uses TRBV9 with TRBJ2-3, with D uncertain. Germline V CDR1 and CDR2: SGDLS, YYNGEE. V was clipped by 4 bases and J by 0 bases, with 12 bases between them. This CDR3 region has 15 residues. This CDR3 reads CASSLSERSTDTQYF. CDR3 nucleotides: TGTGCCAGCAGCTTATCCGAGAGAAGCACAGATACGCAGTATTTT. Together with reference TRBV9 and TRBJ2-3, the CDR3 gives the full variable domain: DSGVTQTPKHLITATGQRVTLRCSPRSGDLSVYWYQQSLDQGLQFLIQYYNGEERAKGNILERFSAQQFPDLHSELNLSSLELGDSALYFCASSLSERSTDTQYFGPGTRLTVL.

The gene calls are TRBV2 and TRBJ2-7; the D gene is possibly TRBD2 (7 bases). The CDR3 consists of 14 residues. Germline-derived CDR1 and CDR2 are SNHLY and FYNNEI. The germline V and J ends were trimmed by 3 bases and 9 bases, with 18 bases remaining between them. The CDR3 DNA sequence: TGTGCCAGCAGTGATAGGGGGGGGCGGCGGGGGCAGTACTTC. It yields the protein CASSDRGGRRGQYF.

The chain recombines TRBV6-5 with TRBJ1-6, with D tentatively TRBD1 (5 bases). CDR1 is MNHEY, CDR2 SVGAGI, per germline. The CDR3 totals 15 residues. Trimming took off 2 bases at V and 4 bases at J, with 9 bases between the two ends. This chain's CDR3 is CASSYTTGYNSPLHF. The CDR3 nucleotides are TGTGCCAGCAGTTACACTACAGGTTATAATTCACCCCTCCACTTT.

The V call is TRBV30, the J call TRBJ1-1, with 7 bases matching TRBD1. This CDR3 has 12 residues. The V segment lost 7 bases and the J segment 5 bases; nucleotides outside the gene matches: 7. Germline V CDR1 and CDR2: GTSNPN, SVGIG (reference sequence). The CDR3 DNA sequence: TGTGCCTACGACAGGGTTGGGACTGAAGCTTTCTTT. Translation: CAYDRVGTEAFF.

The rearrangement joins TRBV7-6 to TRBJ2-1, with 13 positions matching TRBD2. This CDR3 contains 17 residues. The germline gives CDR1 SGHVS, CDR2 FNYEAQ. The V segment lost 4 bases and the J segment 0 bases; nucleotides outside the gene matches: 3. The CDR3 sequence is CASSWGLAGLSYNEQFF. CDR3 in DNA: TGTGCCAGCAGCTGGGGACTAGCGGGACTCTCCTACAATGAGCAGTTCTTC.

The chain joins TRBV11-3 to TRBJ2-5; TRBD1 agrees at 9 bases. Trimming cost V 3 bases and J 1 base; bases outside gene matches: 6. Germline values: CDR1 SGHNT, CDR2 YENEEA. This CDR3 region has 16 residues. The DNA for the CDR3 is TGTGCCAGCAGCTTGGGACAGGGTGGAGGCCAAGAGACCCAGTACTTC. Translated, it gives CASSLGQGGGQETQYF.

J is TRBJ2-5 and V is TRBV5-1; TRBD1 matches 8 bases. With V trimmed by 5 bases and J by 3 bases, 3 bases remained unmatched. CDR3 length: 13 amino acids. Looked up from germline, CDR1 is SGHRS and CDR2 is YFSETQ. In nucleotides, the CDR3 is TGCGCCAGCAGAGGGACAGGAGAAGAGACCCAGTACTTC. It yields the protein CASRGTGEETQYF. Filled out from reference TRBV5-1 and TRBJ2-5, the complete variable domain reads KAGVTQTPRYLIKTRGQQVTLSCSPISGHRSVSWYQQTPGQGLQFLFEYFSETQRNKGNFPGRFSGRQFSNSRSEMNVSTLELGDSALYLCASRGTGEETQYFGPGTRLLVL.

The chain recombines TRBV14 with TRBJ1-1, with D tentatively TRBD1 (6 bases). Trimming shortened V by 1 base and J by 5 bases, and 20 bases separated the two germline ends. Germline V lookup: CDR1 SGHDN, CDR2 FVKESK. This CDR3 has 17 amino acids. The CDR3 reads CASSQGKQGRASTEAFF. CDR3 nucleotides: TGTGCCAGCAGCCAAGGCAAACAGGGACGGGCCAGTACTGAAGCTTTCTTT. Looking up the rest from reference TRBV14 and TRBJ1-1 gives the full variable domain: EAGVTQFPSHSVIEKGQTVTLRCDPISGHDNLYWYRRVMGKEIKFLLHFVKESKQDESGMPNNRFLAERTGGTYSTLKVQPAELEDSGVYFCASSQGKQGRASTEAFFGQGTRLTVV.

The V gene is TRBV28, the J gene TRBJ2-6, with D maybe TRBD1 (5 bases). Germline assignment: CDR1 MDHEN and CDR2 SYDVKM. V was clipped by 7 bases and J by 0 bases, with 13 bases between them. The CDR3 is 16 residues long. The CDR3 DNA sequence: TGTGCCAGCACCCTAGGGGCCCCCTCTGGGGCCAACGTCCTGACTTTC. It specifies CASTLGAPSGANVLTF.

CDR3 nucleotide sequence: TGCAGCACTGGCGGAGATAACTATGGCTACACCTTC. Translated: CSTGGDNYGYTF. The rearrangement uses TRBV29-1 and TRBJ1-2, with no clear D. CDR1 SQVTM and CDR2 ANQGSEA come from the germline V gene. The CDR3 spans 12 residues. V was shortened by 8 bases and J by 1 base, with 11 bases between the two germline ends.

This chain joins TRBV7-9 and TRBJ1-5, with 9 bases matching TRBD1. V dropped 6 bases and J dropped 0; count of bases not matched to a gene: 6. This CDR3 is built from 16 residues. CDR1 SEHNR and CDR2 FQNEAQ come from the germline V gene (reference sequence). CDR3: CASSSGTGYSNQPQHF. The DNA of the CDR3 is TGTGCCAGCAGTTCTGGGACAGGGTATAGCAATCAGCCCCAGCATTTT.

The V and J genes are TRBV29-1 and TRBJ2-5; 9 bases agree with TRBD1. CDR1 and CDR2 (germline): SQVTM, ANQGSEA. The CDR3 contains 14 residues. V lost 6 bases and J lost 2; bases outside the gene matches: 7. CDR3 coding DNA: TGCAGCGTGGCTCAACAGGGGGCTCAAGAGACCCAGTACTTC. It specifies CSVAQQGAQETQYF.

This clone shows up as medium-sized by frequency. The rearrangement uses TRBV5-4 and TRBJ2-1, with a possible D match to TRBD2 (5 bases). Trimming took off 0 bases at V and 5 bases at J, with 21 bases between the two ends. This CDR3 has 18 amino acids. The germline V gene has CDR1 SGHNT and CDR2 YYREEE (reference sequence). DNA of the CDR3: TGTGCCAGCAGCTTGGCCGGTAGTGAGCGGCAGACCGACAATGAGCAGTTCTTC. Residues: CASSLAGSERQTDNEQFF. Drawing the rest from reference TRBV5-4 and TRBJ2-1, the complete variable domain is ETGVTQSPTHLIKTRGQQVTLRCSSQSGHNTVSWYQQALGQGPQFIFQYYREEENGRGNFPPRFSGLQFPNYSSELNVNALELDDSALYLCASSLAGSERQTDNEQFFGPGTRLTVL.

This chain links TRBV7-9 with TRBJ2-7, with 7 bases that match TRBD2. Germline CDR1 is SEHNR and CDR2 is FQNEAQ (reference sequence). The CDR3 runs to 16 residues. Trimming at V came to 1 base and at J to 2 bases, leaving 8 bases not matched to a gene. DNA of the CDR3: TGTGCCAGCAGCTTAGTGGGCGGGGGTTCCGCCTACGAGCAGTACTTC. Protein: CASSLVGGGSAYEQYF.

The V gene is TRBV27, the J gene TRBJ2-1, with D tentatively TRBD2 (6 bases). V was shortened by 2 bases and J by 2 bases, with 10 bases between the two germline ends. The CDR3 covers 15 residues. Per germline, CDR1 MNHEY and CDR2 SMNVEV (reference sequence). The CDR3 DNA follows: TGTGCCAGCAGTTTAGGGGGGTTAACCTACAATGAGCAGTTCTTC. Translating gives CASSLGGLTYNEQFF.